The 25 T cell receptor beta chains in this list originate from one sample, sequenced in a study of T cells after somatic rescue of genetic block (dated by TCRdb to 2020 to 2021). The library was built by means of the immunoSEQ multiplex PCR assay. The clones in this table, taken by TCRdb from immuneACCESS, are in-frame only. Not every clone is retained; where verified, under half of the shortfall comes from an unresolved V gene, and the cause of the rest is unknown. Recorded for this sample are tens of thousands of clones; just under 95% of them occurred a single time. About 2.7% of the sample is held by the ten biggest clonotypes. The sequenced material came from peripheral blood mononuclear cells (PBMCs). The receptor set was obtained from a man aged 40-50 years.

The chain recombines TRBV6-5 with TRBJ1-1, with 7 bases lining up with TRBD1. V was clipped by 8 bases and J by 0 bases; unmatched bases: 3. Germline V lookup: CDR1 MNHEY, CDR2 SVGAGI. CDR3 length: 13 residues. CDR3 amino acids: CASGQDLNTEAFF. DNA for the CDR3: TGTGCCAGCGGACAGGACCTGAACACTGAAGCTTTCTTT.

The chain links TRBV4-1 to TRBJ2-5; D is unresolved. The CDR3 runs 13 residues. Germline-derived CDR1 and CDR2 are MGHRA and YSYEKL. The V and J ends lost 4 bases and 5 bases respectively, with 11 bases between them. The CDR3 here is CASSLLVYETQYF. CDR3 DNA: TGCGCCAGCAGCCTCCTGGTGTATGAGACCCAGTACTTC.

This sequence joins TRBV10-3 and TRBJ1-2; D uncertain. The ends were cut back, 4 bases at V and 5 bases at J, with 11 bases in the middle. This CDR3 has 13 residues. Germline CDR1 reads ENHRY; CDR2 reads SYGVKD. Here the CDR3 DNA reads TGTGCCATCAGTGCAGGAGTGGGTTATGGCTACACCTTC. Its translation: CAISAGVGYGYTF.

The CDR3 nucleotides are TGTGCCACCAGCAGAGATTACAGGGAGACCCAGTACTTC. As protein: CATSRDYRETQYF. The chain couples TRBV15 to TRBJ2-5; D perhaps matches TRBD1 (5 bases). With 0 bases removed from V and 5 bases from J, the gap between germline ends came to 7 bases. The CDR3 runs to 13 residues. The germline gives CDR1 LNHNV, CDR2 YYDKDF (reference sequence).

The CDR3 DNA reads as TGTGCCAGCAGCCAGGACCTAGCGGGGGGGCCAACCGGTGAGCAGTTCTTC. It encodes CASSQDLAGGPTGEQFF. V usage is TRBV4-2 and J usage is TRBJ2-1; 12 bases line up with TRBD2. CDR3 size: 17 residues. V was pared by 3 bases and J by 9 bases, with 12 bases of the junction left unmatched. Germline CDR1 and CDR2: LGHNA and YNFKEQ.

Of note for this clone: In the same sample, other DNA sequences code for this CDR3. V usage is TRBV7-8 and J usage is TRBJ1-6; maybe TRBD1 (5 bases). V was trimmed by 5 bases and J by 8 bases, leaving 22 bases between them. CDR1 is SGHVS and CDR2 is FQNEAQ in the germline V gene. The CDR3 totals 17 residues. The CDR3 spells CASSPNPGRERDSPLHF. For the CDR3, the DNA is TGTGCCAGCAGCCCCAACCCAGGGCGGGAGCGGGATTCACCCCTCCACTTT.

The chain has TRBV6-4 and TRBJ2-2; 9 bases line up with TRBD2. With 3 bases clipped from V and 5 bases from J, the junction kept 7 bases outside the gene matches. Germline V CDR1 and CDR2: MRHNA, SNTAGT. This CDR3 has 16 amino acids. The CDR3 region is CASSEMASGDTGELFF. CDR3 sequence (DNA): TGTGCCAGCAGTGAAATGGCTAGCGGGGATACCGGGGAGCTGTTTTTT.

The chain combines TRBV6-1 with TRBJ1-1; TRBD1 might be the D (5 bases). Germline CDR1 and CDR2: MNHNS and SASEGT. V lost 1 base and J lost 0, with 12 bases in between. This CDR3 spans 16 amino acids. This CDR3 is CASSEGLGGVNTEAFF. In nucleotides, the CDR3 is TGTGCCAGCAGTGAAGGCCTTGGGGGGGTGAACACTGAAGCTTTCTTT.

The table lists this clone with many counts. The chain recombines TRBV30 with TRBJ1-6, with TRBD1 matching over 10 bases. With 4 bases clipped from V and 8 bases from J, the junction kept 5 bases outside the gene matches. This CDR3 is 14 amino acids long. CDR1 and CDR2 from the germline V gene are GTSNPN and SVGIG (reference sequence). CDR3 sequence (DNA): TGTGCCTGGACGACAGGGGGCATCGATTCACCCCTCCACTTT. Translation gives CAWTTGGIDSPLHF.

CDR3: CASSFEERGRGQPQHF. CDR3 DNA: TGTGCCAGCAGCTTCGAGGAAAGGGGTAGGGGTCAGCCCCAGCATTTT. The rearrangement joins TRBV21-1 to TRBJ1-5; TRBD1, as called in the table, went unchecked against the DNA. TRBV21-1 is recorded as a pseudogene. This CDR3 is 16 amino acids long.

V and J are TRBV5-1 and TRBJ2-3, with TRBD1 matching over 10 bases. This CDR3 is 17 amino acids long. J lost 3 bases, V lost 4 bases, and 11 bases had no gene match. Germline lookup yields CDR1 SGHRS and CDR2 YFSETQ. CDR3 bases: TGCGCCAGCAGCCTTTCCTCTGGGACAGGGGTTACAGATACGCAGTATTTT. Its protein product is CASSLSSGTGVTDTQYF.

The J gene is TRBJ2-7, the V gene TRBV28, with TRBD2 matching 9 bases. With V trimmed by 7 bases and J by 2 bases, 9 bases remained unmatched. Germline V gene data show CDR1 as MDHEN and CDR2 as SYDVKM. The CDR3 is made up of 15 amino acids. CDR3: CASNPSGRQTYEQYF. The CDR3 DNA reads TGTGCCAGCAATCCCAGCGGGAGGCAAACCTACGAGCAGTACTTC.

The rearrangement joins TRBV5-1 to TRBJ2-2; TRBD1 is a possible D gene (5 bases). This CDR3 has 14 amino acids. V was trimmed by 6 bases and J by 4 bases, leaving 13 bases between them. Germline values: CDR1 SGHRS, CDR2 YFSETQ. The CDR3 loop reads CASTQLTGTGELFF. CDR3 nucleotide sequence: TGCGCCAGCACCCAACTAACAGGCACCGGGGAGCTGTTTTTT.

V gene TRBV6-5 combines with J gene TRBJ2-2; 8 nucleotides align to TRBD2. Germline V gives CDR1 MNHEY, CDR2 SVGAGI. V lost 5 bases to trimming and J lost 2 bases; unmatched junction nucleotides: 4. This CDR3 spans 15 amino acids. The CDR3 DNA reads TGTGCCAGCAGTATCACTAGCGGAAACACCGGGGAGCTGTTTTTT. It is translated as CASSITSGNTGELFF.

This clone showed up just once. The CDR3 DNA reads TGTGCCATCAGTTCGGACAGGAACACTGAAGCTTTCTTT. Translated: CAISSDRNTEAFF. The V call is TRBV10-3, the J call TRBJ1-1; D may be TRBD1 (6 bases). The length of the CDR3 is 13 residues. The V end was cut by 5 bases, the J end by 1 base, with 8 bases between. Germline CDR1 reads ENHRY; CDR2 reads SYGVKD.

The rearrangement uses TRBV6-5 and TRBJ2-1, with D perhaps being TRBD1 or TRBD2 (5 bases each). Trimming cost V 1 base and J 0 bases, with 10 bases left between them. CDR3 length equals 16 residues. Germline V gene data show CDR1 as MNHEY and CDR2 as SVGAGI. The chain's CDR3 is CASSYLKGSSYNEQFF. The CDR3 region has the DNA TGTGCCAGCAGTTACTTGAAGGGGAGCTCCTACAATGAGCAGTTCTTC.

This clone appeared a few times. CDR3 protein: CAISEQWDQPQHF. The CDR3 DNA sequence: TGTGCCATCAGTGAGCAGTGGGACCAGCCCCAGCATTTT. This chain links TRBV10-3 with TRBJ1-5; possible D gene TRBD1, 5 bases. Looked up from germline, CDR1 is ENHRY and CDR2 is SYGVKD. V was clipped by 2 bases and J by 7 bases, with 9 bases between them. The length of the CDR3 is 13 residues.

The V call is TRBV15, the J call TRBJ2-1; 10 bases map to TRBD1. This CDR3 region has 15 residues. Germline loops: CDR1 LNHNV, CDR2 YYDKDF (reference sequence). The trim removed 4 bases at V and 6 bases at J, leaving 6 bases unmatched. CDR3 DNA: TGTGCCACCAGCACGCCCGGGACAGGGGTCAATGAGCAGTTCTTC. Translation gives CATSTPGTGVNEQFF.

The chain joins TRBV5-4 to TRBJ1-1; a weak D match, TRBD1 (5 bases). The CDR3 loop spans 14 amino acids. Germline lookup yields CDR1 SGHNT and CDR2 YYREEE (reference sequence). Trimming stripped 1 base from V and 7 bases from J, with 14 bases between. CDR3 bases: TGTGCCAGCAGCTTGCGGGGGGGTGGAGTTGAAGCTTTCTTT. Protein product: CASSLRGGGVEAFF.

As DNA, the CDR3 is TGCGCCAGCAGCTTGGGGACGCAGCTACCAACTAATGAAAAACTGTTTTTT. It yields the protein CASSLGTQLPTNEKLFF. The chain uses TRBV5-1 and TRBJ1-4; D not resolved. Germline CDR1 reads SGHRS; CDR2 reads YFSETQ. There are 17 residues in the CDR3. Trimming left V 0 bases short and J 0 bases short, with 12 bases between.

The chain employs TRBV5-6 and TRBJ1-1, with TRBD1 matching 7 bases. J gave up 0 bases and V 4 bases, and 3 bases lay outside the gene matches. This CDR3 spans 14 amino acids. Germline V gene sequence: CDR1 SGHDT, CDR2 YYEEEE. CDR3 sequence (DNA): TGTGCCAGCAGCAGGGGGCGGGTGAACACTGAAGCTTTCTTT. It translates to CASSRGRVNTEAFF.

The chain employs TRBV27 and TRBJ2-7; TRBD1 agrees at 11 bases. The V segment lost 7 bases and the J segment 9 bases; nucleotides outside the gene matches: 17. From germline, CDR1 is MNHEY and CDR2 SMNVEV (reference sequence). The CDR3 extends over 16 amino acids. CDR3 DNA: TGTGCCAGCACCCCTCCGCGGACAGGGGGCGCGTCGGTGCAGTACTTC. Amino acid sequence: CASTPPRTGGASVQYF.

This clone was seen once. The V and J genes are TRBV6-1 and TRBJ2-2; 9 nucleotides agree with TRBD1. Germline V gives CDR1 MNHNS, CDR2 SASEGT. J lost 3 bases, V lost 10 bases, and 6 bases had no gene match. The CDR3 runs 14 residues. In nucleotides, the CDR3 is TGTGCCACCACCCGGGACAGGGACACCGGGGAGCTGTTTTTT. It yields the protein CATTRDRDTGELFF.

The J gene is TRBJ2-1, the V gene TRBV5-1; D perhaps matches TRBD1 (6 bases). CDR1 is SGHRS, CDR2 YFSETQ, per germline. This CDR3 region has 13 residues. V dropped 2 bases and J dropped 6 bases, with 9 bases sitting between them. CDR3 in amino acids: CASSFYRANEQFF. In nucleotides, the CDR3 is TGCGCCAGCAGCTTTTACAGGGCCAATGAGCAGTTCTTC.

The chain joins TRBV4-1 to TRBJ2-3, with TRBD1 identical over 7 bases. The CDR3 sequence is 14 residues long. V lost 1 base, J lost 3 bases, and 1 base stayed unmatched. Germline loops: CDR1 MGHRA, CDR2 YSYEKL. CDR3 nucleotide sequence: TGCGCCAGCAGCCAAGCAGGGGGTACAGATACGCAGTATTTT. This codes for CASSQAGGTDTQYF.